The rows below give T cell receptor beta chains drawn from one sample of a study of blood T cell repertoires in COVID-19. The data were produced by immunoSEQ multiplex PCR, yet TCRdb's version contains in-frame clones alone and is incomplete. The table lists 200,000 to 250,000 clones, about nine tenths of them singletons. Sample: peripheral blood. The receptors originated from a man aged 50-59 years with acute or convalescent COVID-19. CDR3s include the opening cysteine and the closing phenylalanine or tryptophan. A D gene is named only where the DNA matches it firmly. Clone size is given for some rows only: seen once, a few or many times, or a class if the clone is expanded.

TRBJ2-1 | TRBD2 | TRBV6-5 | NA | CASRDSGGGYNEQFF | TGTGCCAGCAGGGATAGCGGGGGCGGGTACAATGAGCAGTTCTTC
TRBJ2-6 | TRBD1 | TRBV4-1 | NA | CASSQTGTGASGANVLTF | TGCGCCAGCAGCCAAACCGGGACAGGGGCCTCTGGGGCCAACGTCCTGACTTTC
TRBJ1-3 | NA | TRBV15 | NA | CATSRDHASSGNTIYF | TGTGCCACCAGCAGAGATCATGCTAGCTCTGGAAACACCATATATTTT
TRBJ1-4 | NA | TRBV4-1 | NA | CASSQGLATTNEKLFF | TGCGCCAGCAGCCAAGGTCTTGCTACGACTAATGAAAAACTGTTTTTT
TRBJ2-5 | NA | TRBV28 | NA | CASSLAGEQTQYF | TGTGCCAGCAGTTTGGCAGGGGAGCAGACCCAGTACTTC
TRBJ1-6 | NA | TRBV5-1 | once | CASSPLGSYNSPLHF | TGCGCCAGCAGCCCCCTCGGGTCCTATAATTCACCCCTCCACTTT
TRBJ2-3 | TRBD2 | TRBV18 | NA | CASSSKTSGVSTDTQYF | TGTGCCAGCTCGTCCAAAACTAGCGGGGTTAGCACAGATACGCAGTATTTT
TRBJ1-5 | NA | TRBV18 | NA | CASSPGAGGGQPQHF | TGTGCCAGCTCACCAGGGGCTGGGGGAGGTCAGCCCCAGCATTTT
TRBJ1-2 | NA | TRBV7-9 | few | CASRNSGYGYTF | TGTGCCAGCAGAAATAGTGGCTATGGCTACACCTTC
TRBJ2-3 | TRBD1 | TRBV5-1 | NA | CASGDRGGTDTQYF | TGCGCCAGCGGGGACAGGGGGGGCACAGATACGCAGTATTTT
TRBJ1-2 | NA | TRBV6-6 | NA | CASSWGLTDGYTF | TGTGCCAGCAGTTGGGGCCTTACGGATGGCTACACCTTC
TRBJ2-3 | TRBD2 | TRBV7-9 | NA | CASRNGTRDSDTQYF | TGTGCCAGCAGAAACGGGACTAGGGACTCAGATACGCAGTATTTT
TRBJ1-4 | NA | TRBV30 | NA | CAWSVGSEKLFF | TGTGCCTGGAGTGTAGGGAGTGAAAAACTGTTTTTT
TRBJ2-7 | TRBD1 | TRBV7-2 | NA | CASSARQGFAQYEQYF | TGTGCCAGCAGCGCCCGACAGGGGTTCGCCCAATACGAGCAGTACTTC
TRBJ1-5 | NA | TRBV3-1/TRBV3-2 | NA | CASSQDQLWPQHF | TGTGCCAGCAGCCAAGATCAACTATGGCCCCAGCATTTT
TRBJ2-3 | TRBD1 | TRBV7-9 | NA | CASSPWTGATDTQYF | TGTGCCAGCAGCCCATGGACAGGGGCCACAGATACGCAGTATTTT
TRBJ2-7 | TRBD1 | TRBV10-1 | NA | CASKYPRQGTCEQYF | TGCGCCAGCAAATATCCCCGACAGGGGACGTGTGAGCAGTACTTC
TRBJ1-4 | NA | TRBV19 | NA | CASSEGATNEKLFF | TGTGCCAGTAGTGAGGGTGCAACTAATGAAAAACTGTTTTTT
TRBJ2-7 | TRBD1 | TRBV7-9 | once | CASSPRQGSYEQYF | TGTGCCAGCAGCCCGAGACAGGGGAGCTACGAGCAGTACTTC
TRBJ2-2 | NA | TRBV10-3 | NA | CAIRRPPENANTGELFF | TGTGCCATCCGCCGCCCACCCGAGAACGCGAACACCGGGGAGCTGTTTTTT
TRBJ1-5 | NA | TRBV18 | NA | CASSPLPDSNQPQHF | TGTGCCAGCTCACCACTGCCAGATAGCAATCAGCCCCAGCATTTT
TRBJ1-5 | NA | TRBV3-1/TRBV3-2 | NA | CASSQGAGFNQPQHF | TGTGCCAGCAGCCAAGGCGCCGGTTTCAATCAGCCCCAGCATTTT
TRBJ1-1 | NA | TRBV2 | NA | CASSSFPTEAFF | TGTGCCAGCAGTTCTTTCCCCACTGAAGCTTTCTTT
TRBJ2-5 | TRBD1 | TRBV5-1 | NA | CASSLPGTAGPQETQYF | TGCGCCAGCAGCTTACCCGGGACAGCCGGGCCCCAAGAGACCCAGTACTTC
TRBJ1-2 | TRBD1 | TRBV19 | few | CASNIPGQGNYGYTF | TGTGCCAGTAATATACCCGGACAGGGTAACTATGGCTACACCTTC
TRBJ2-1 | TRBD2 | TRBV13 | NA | CASLPARGEGEQFF | TGTGCCAGCTTACCAGCCCGGGGGGAGGGTGAGCAGTTCTTC